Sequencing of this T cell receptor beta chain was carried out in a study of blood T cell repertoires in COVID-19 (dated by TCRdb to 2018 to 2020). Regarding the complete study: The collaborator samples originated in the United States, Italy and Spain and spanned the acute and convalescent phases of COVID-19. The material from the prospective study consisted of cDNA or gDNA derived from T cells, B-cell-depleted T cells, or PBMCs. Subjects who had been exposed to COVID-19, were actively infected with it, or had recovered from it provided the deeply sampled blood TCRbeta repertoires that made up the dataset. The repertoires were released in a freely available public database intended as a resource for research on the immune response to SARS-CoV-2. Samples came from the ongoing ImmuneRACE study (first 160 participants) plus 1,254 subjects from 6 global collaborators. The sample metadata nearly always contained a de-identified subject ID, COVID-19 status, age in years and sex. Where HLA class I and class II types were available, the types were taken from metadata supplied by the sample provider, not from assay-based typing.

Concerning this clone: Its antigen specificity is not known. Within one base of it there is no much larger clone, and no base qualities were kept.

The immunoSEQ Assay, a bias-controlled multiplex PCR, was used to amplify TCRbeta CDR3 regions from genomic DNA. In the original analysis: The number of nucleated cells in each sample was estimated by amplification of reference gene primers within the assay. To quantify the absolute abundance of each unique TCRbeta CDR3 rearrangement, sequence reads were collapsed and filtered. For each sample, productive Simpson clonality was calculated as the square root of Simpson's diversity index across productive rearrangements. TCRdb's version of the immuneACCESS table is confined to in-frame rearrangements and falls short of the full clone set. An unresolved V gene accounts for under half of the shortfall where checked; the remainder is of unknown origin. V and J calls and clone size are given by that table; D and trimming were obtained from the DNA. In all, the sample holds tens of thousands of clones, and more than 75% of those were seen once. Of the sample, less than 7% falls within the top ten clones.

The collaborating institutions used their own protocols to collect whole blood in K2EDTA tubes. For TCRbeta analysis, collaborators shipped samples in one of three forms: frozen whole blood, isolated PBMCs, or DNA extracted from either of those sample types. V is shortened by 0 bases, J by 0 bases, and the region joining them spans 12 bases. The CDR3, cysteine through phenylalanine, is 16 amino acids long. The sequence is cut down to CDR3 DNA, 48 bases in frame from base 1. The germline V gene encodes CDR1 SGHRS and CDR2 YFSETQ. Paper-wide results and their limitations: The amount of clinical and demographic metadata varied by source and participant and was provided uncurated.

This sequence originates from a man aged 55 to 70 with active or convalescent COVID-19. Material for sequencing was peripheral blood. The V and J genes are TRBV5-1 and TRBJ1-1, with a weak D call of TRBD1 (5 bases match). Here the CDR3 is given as CASSLDGSRVNTEAFF. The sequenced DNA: TGCGCCAGCAGCTTGGATGGGTCCAGGGTGAACACTGAAGCTTTCTTT.